This TCR beta chain was sequenced in a study of response to subunit inactivated influenza vaccine. One entry per CDR3 protein, called by TCRdb with MiXCR from the RT-PCR reads. This table holds around 480,000 distinct CDR3 sequences, 9.5% to 12% found once. Points from the study as a whole: Authors proposed each seasonal influenza vaccination draws in few new T cells.

This clonotype was seen only a few times. What it binds is not known. V dropped 2 bases and J dropped 7; count of bases not matched to a gene: 10. Per the germline V gene, CDR1 is SNHLY and CDR2 is FYNNEI. This CDR3 comprises 15 residues. The chain uses TRBV2 and TRBJ1-2, with 7 bases matching TRBD1. This TCR was recovered from a man in his fifties who received an inactivated influenza vaccine. Sample: PBMCs from blood, taken more than 35 days after vaccination. The chain's CDR3 is CASSEKWGQSGGYTF. The CDR3 DNA follows: TGTGCCAGCAGTGAAAAGTGGGGACAGTCTGGTGGCTACACCTTC.